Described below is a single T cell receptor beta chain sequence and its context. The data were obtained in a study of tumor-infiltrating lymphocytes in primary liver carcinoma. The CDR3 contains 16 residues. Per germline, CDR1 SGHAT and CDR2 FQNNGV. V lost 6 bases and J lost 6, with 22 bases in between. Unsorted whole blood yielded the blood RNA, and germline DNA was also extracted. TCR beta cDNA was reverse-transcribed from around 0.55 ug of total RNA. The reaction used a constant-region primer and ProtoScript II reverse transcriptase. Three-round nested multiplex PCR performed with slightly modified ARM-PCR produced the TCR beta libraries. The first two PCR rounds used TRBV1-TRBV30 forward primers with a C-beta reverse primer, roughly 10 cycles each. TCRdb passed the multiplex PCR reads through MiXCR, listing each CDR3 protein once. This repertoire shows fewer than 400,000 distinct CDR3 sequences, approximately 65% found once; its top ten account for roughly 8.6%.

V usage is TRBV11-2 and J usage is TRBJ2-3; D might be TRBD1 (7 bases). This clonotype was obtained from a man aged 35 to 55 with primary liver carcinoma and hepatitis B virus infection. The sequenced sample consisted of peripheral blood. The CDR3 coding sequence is TGTGCCAGCAGTTTAACAGGGGACTGGTACATGGATACGCAGTATTTT. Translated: CASSLTGDWYMDTQYF.